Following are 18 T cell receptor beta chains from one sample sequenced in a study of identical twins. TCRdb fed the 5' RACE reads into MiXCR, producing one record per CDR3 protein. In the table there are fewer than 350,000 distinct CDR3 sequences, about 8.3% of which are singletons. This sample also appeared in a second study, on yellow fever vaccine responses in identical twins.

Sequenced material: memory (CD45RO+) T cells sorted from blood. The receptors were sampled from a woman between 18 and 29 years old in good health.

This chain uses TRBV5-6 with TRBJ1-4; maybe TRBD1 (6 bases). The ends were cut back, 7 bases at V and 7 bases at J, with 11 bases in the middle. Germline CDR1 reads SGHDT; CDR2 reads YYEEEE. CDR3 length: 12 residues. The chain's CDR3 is CASHRVSEKLFF. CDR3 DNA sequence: TGTGCCAGCCACAGGGTTAGTGAAAAACTGTTTTTT.

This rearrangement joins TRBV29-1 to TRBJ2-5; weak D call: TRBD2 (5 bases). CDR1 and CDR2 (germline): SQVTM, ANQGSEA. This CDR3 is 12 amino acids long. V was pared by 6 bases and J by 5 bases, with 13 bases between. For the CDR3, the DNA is TGCAGCGTCCGCGGGTCCTCGGAGACCCAGTACTTC. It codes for CSVRGSSETQYF.

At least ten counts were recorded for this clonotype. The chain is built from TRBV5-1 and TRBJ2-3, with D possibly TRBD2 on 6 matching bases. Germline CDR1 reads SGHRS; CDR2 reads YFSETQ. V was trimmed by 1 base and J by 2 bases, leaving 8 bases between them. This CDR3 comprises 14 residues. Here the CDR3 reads CASSLRRDTDTQYF. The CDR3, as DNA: TGCGCCAGCAGCTTGCGGCGGGACACAGATACGCAGTATTTT.

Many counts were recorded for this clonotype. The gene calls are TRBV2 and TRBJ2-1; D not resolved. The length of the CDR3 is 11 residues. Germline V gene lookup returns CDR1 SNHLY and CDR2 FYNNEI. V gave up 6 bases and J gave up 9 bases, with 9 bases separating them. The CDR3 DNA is TGTGCCAGCAGGAGCATTGGTGAGCAGTTCTTC. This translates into CASRSIGEQFF.

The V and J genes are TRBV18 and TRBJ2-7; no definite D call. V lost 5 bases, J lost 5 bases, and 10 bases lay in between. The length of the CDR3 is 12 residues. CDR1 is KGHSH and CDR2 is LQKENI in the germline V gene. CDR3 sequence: CASSTLRDEQYF. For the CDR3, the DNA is TGTGCCAGCTCAACCCTTAGGGACGAGCAGTACTTC.

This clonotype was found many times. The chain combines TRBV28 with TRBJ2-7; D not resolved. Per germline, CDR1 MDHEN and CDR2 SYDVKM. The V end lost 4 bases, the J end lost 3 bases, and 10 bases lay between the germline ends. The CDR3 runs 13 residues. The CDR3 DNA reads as TGTGCCAGCAGTTATGGGCCCAACTACGAGCAGTACTTC. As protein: CASSYGPNYEQYF. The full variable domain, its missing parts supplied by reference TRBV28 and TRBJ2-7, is DVKVTQSSRYLVKRTGEKVFLECVQDMDHENMFWYRQDPGLGLRLIYFSYDVKMKEKGDIPEGYSVSREKKERFSLILESASTNQTSMYLCASSYGPNYEQYFGPGTRLTVT.

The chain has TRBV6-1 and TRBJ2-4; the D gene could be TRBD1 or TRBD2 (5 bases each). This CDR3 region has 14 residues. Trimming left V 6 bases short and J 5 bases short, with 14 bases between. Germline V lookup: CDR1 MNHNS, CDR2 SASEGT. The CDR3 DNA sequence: TGTGCCAGCAGCATGGGGCCGGAGGAAAACATTCAGTACTTC. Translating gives CASSMGPEENIQYF.

DNA for the CDR3: TGTGCCAGCAGTTCCCTCGGGAATCAACCACCGGGGGAGCTGTTTTTT. Its protein is CASSSLGNQPPGELFF. This chain links TRBV27 with TRBJ2-2; D possibly corresponds to TRBD2 (5 bases). V shed 4 bases and J shed 8 bases, with 20 bases lying between them. Looked up from germline, CDR1 is MNHEY and CDR2 is SMNVEV (reference sequence). The CDR3 runs to 16 residues.

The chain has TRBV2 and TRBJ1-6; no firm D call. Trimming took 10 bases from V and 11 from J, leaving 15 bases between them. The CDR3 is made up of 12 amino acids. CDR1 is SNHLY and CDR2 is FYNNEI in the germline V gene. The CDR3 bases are TGTGCCACCAGATTACTTACTCCACCCCTCCACTTT. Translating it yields CATRLLTPPLHF.

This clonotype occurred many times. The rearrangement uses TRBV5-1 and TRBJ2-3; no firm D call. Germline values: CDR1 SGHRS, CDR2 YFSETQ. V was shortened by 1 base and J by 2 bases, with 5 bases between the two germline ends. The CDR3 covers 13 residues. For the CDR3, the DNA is TGCGCCAGCAGCTTGCGGAACACAGATACGCAGTATTTT. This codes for CASSLRNTDTQYF.

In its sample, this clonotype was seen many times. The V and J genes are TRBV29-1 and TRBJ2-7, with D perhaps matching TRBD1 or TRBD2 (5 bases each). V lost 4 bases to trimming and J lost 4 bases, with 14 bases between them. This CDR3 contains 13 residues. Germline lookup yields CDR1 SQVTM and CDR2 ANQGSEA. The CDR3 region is CSVGGTPLYEQYF. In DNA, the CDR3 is TGCAGCGTTGGTGGGACGCCGTTATACGAGCAGTACTTC.

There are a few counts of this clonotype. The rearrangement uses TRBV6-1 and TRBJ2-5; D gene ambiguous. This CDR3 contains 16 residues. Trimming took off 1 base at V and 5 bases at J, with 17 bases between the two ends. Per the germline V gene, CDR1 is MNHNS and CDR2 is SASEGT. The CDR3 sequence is CASSEVSGFFGETQYF. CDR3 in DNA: TGTGCCAGCAGTGAAGTATCGGGTTTTTTTGGGGAGACCCAGTACTTC.

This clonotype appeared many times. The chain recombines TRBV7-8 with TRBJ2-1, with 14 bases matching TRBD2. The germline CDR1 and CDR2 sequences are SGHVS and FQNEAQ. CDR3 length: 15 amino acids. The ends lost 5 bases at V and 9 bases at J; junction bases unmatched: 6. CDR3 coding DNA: TGTGCCAGCAGCCAGACTAGCGGGAGGGCCTTTGAGCAGTTCTTC. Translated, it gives CASSQTSGRAFEQFF.

The CDR3 sequence is CASRYDTDTQYF. In DNA form, the CDR3 reads TGTGCCAGCAGATACGACACAGATACGCAGTATTTT. The chain links TRBV11-2 to TRBJ2-3; D not resolved. V was pared by 6 bases and J by 2 bases, with 6 bases between. The CDR3 runs to 12 residues. Per the germline V gene, CDR1 is SGHAT and CDR2 is FQNNGV.

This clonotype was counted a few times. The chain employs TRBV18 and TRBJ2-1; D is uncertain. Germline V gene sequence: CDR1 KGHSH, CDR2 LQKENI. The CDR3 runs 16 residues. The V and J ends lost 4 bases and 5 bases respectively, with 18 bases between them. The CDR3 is CASSRSGANTNNEQFF. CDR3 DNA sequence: TGTGCCAGCTCACGCTCCGGCGCGAACACGAACAATGAGCAGTTCTTC.

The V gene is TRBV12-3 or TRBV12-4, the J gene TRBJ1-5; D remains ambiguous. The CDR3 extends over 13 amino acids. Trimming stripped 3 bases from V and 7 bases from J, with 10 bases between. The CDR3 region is CASSFGIGQPQHF. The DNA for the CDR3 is TGTGCCAGCAGTTTTGGAATTGGACAGCCCCAGCATTTT.

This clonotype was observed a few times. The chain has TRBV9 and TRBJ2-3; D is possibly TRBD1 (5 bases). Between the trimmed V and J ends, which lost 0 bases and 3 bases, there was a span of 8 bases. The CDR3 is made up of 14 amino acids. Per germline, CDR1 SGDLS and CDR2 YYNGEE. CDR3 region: CASSVEGKTDTQYF. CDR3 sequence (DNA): TGTGCCAGCAGCGTAGAGGGGAAAACAGATACGCAGTATTTT.

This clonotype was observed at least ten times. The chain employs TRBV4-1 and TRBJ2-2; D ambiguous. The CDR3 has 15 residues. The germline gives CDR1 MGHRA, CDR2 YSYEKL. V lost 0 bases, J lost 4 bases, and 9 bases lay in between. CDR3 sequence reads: CASSQESLGTGELFF. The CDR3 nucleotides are TGCGCCAGCAGCCAAGAGTCACTGGGCACCGGGGAGCTGTTTTTT.